This TCR beta chain is drawn from a study of shared clonotypes between healthy human individuals. Study-wide findings and caveats: Relative to their counterparts shared across all four donors, non-shared clonotypes exhibited diminished generation probabilities.

Running of the assay took place at deep level. Sorted-subset replicate PCR reactions contained around 220 ng DNA, corresponding to tens of thousands of T cell genomes. TCRdb's copy holds only in-frame clones and misses some; the assay was immunoSEQ multiplex PCR. The sample contains about a million clones, roughly 75% of which appear only once. All participating donors were Caucasian adults from Nashville, Tennessee. A note on this clone: Its specificity is not known.

The sequenced sample consisted of memory CD4+ T cells sorted from blood. Stated subset: CD45RA-negative fraction. The clonotype comes from a man between 18 and 35 years old in good health.

The CDR3 is CASSLTGYTEAFF. In DNA form, the CDR3 reads TGTGCCAGCAGTTTAACAGGTTACACTGAAGCTTTCTTT. This chain connects TRBV28 to TRBJ1-1; D might be TRBD1 (5 bases). The germline gives CDR1 MDHEN, CDR2 SYDVKM. V gave up 2 bases and J gave up 3 bases, with 7 bases separating them. CDR3 length: 13 residues.